The rows below give T cell receptor beta chains drawn from one sample of a study of response to subunit inactivated influenza vaccine. In TCRdb, the RT-PCR reads were re-called with MiXCR into one record per CDR3 protein. The sample yields hundreds of thousands of distinct CDR3 sequences, under 15% seen once. Sequenced material: PBMCs from blood, taken 45 days after vaccination. The receptors were sampled from a man aged 50 to 59 who received an inactivated influenza vaccine. The conserved cysteine and the conserved F or W are not part of the CDR3 here.

TRBJ2-3,TRBV7-6,ASSLGGGGGALTDTQY
TRBJ1-1,TRBV7-2,ASSLVGAGIAEAF
TRBJ2-5,TRBV29-1,SVGTSGGQETQY
TRBJ2-5,TRBV28,ASSLGTVGGTQY
TRBJ2-2,TRBV4-1,ASSQDDYAGELF
TRBJ1-3,TRBV2,ASSEGGPSGNTIY
TRBJ2-1,TRBV7-2,ASSLRLAGALDEQF
TRBJ2-2,TRBV24-1,ATSDTNTGELF
TRBJ2-1,TRBV12-3/TRBV12-4,ATAERGHNEQF
TRBJ2-1,TRBV7-9,ASSFGKVGGINNEQF
TRBJ2-5,TRBV5-1,ASSSWAARETQY
TRBJ1-4,TRBV7-2,ASSPDRESEKLF
TRBJ2-7,TRBV7-9,ASSHTWRSSYEQY
TRBJ2-5,TRBV11-2,ASSLDSLDRGRETQY
TRBJ1-5,TRBV25-1,ASSAAGTSNQPQH
TRBJ2-1,TRBV2,ASTTRHLAAPEQF